The text below deals with one T cell receptor beta chain. Measured with immunoSEQ multiplex PCR; TCRdb has only the in-frame clones, and not every one. The repertoire holds 58,000 or so clones, with roughly 88% as singletons. The data were obtained in a study of T cells in localized non-small cell lung cancer. V was trimmed by 4 bases and J by 8 bases, leaving 14 bases between them. Germline-derived CDR1 and CDR2 are SQVTM and ANQGSEA. The length of the CDR3 is 12 residues. V is TRBV29-1 and J is TRBJ1-1; D unclear. Sequenced material: peripheral blood, taken before any cancer treatment. This clonotype originated in a woman aged 35-75 years with stage I lung adenocarcinoma. CDR3 coding DNA: TGCAGCGTTGTATCATCGGCAGAAGAAGCTTTCTTT. Its translation: CSVVSSAEEAFF.